This TCR beta chain was observed in a study of blood T cell repertoires in COVID-19. Study at large: Acute and convalescent COVID-19 samples came from the United States, Italy and Spain.

V lost 9 bases to trimming and J lost 4 bases, with 17 bases between them. The CDR3 loop spans 14 amino acids. Germline V gene lookup returns CDR1 KGHDR and CDR2 SFDVKD. Original handling: Amplified reference gene primers provided the basis for estimating nucleated cell counts. Produced via immunoSEQ multiplex PCR; TCRdb's table is partial and in-frame only. The DNA gave D and trimming, while V, J and clone size come from that table. The data contain about 98,000 clones, about 85% of them seen just once; the ten biggest clones take up approximately 4.9%. This rearrangement joins TRBV24-1 to TRBJ1-2, with D unresolved. Sequencing was done on a sample of peripheral blood. The origin of this receptor is a man in his 70s with acute or convalescent COVID-19. In DNA, the CDR3 is TGTGCCACCGAGGACCCGGGCGGAGGCTATGGCTACACCTTC. This encodes CATEDPGGGYGYTF.